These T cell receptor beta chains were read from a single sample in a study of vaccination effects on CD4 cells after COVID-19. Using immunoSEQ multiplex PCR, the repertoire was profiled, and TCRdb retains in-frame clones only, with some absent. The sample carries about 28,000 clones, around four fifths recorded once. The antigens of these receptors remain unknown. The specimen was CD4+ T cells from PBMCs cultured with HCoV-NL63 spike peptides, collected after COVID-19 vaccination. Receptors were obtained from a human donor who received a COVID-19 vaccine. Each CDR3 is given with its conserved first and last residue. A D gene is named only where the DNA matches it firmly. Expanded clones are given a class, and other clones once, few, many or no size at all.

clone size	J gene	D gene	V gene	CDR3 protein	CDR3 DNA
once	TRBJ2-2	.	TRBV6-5	CASSYRLARGTGELFF	TGTGCCAGCAGTTACAGGCTGGCAAGGGGCACCGGGGAGCTGTTTTTT
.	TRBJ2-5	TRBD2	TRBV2	CASSPHGRGGETQYF	TGTGCCAGCAGCCCCCACGGGAGGGGTGGGGAGACCCAGTACTTC
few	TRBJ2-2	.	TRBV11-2	CASSLAGGDTGELFF	TGTGCCAGCAGCTTAGCTGGGGGCGACACCGGGGAGCTGTTTTTT
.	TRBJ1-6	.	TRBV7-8	CASSLASTGSSYNSPLHF	TGTGCCAGCAGTCTCGCTTCGACTGGGAGCTCCTATAATTCACCCCTCCACTTT
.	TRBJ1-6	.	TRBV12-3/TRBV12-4	CASSLRRVSPLHF	TGTGCCAGCAGCCTTCGGCGGGTTTCACCCCTCCACTTT
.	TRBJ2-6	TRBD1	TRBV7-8	CASSSRTGHSGANVLTF	TGTGCCAGCAGCTCTCGGACAGGGCACTCTGGGGCCAACGTCCTGACTTTC
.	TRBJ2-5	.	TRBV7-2	CASSLLARETQYF	TGTGCCAGCAGCTTACTAGCAAGGGAGACCCAGTACTTC
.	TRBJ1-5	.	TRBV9	CASSVGGSSNQPQHF	TGTGCCAGCAGCGTAGGGGGGAGTAGCAATCAGCCCCAGCATTTT
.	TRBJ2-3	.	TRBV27	CASSFGYTQYF	TGTGCCAGCAGTTTTGGGTATACGCAGTATTTT
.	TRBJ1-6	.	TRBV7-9	CASSLGYDSPLHF	TGTGCCAGCAGCTTAGGGTACGATTCACCCCTCCACTTT
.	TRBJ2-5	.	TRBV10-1	CASSEGTQETQYF	TGCGCCAGCAGTGAGGGGACCCAAGAGACCCAGTACTTC
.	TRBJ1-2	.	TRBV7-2	CASSFSGPAYGYTF	TGTGCCAGCAGCTTCAGCGGGCCTGCATATGGCTACACCTTC
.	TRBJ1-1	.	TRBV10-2	CASSQSGATEAFF	TGCGCCAGCAGCCAATCAGGGGCCACTGAAGCTTTCTTT
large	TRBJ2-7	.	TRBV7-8	CASSPTELTEQYF	TGTGCCAGCAGCCCTACGGAGTTAACTGAGCAGTACTTC
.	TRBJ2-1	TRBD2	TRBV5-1	CASSGYLASGGAYNEQFF	TGCGCCAGCAGCGGATACCTTGCTAGCGGGGGGGCTTACAATGAGCAGTTCTTC
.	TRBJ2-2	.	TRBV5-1	CASSLGGTTNTGELFF	TGCGCCAGCAGCTTGGGGGGGACCACGAACACCGGGGAGCTGTTTTTT
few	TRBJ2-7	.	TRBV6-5	CASKSGDLRGEQYF	TGTGCCAGCAAATCAGGGGATCTTAGGGGCGAGCAGTACTTC
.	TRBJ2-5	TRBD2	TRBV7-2	CASSIGGGQETQYF	TGTGCCAGCAGTATCGGGGGGGGCCAAGAGACCCAGTACTTC
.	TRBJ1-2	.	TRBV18	CASSPQTYRGGYGYTF	TGTGCCAGCTCACCACAGACATATCGGGGGGGCTATGGCTACACCTTC
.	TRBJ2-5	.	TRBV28	CASRKIVGQETQYF	TGTGCCAGCAGGAAGATTGTCGGGCAAGAGACCCAGTACTTC
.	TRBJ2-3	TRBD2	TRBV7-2	CASSLVGWGGTDTQYF	TGTGCCAGCAGCTTAGTCGGCTGGGGAGGGACAGATACGCAGTATTTT
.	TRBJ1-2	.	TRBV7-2	CASSLVGVGKDGYTF	TGTGCCAGCAGCTTAGTGGGGGTTGGGAAGGATGGCTACACCTTC
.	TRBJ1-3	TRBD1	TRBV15	CATSSVDRASDTIYF	TGTGCCACCAGCAGTGTAGACAGGGCCTCTGACACCATATATTTT
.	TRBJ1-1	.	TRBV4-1	CASSQGRGAGNTEAFF	TGCGCCAGCAGCCAAGGCCGGGGGGCAGGGAACACTGAAGCTTTCTTT
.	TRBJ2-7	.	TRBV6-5	CASRTHSSPYEQYF	TGTGCCTCTCGGACCCACTCAAGTCCTTACGAGCAGTACTTC
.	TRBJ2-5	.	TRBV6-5	CASSSRLTQETQYF	TGTGCCAGCAGTAGCCGATTAACACAAGAGACCCAGTACTTC
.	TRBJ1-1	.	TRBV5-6	CASSRLRGQADTEAFF	TGTGCCAGCAGCCGTCTTCGGGGTCAGGCCGACACTGAAGCTTTCTTT
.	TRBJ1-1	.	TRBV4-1	CASSQPGGKAFF	TGCGCCAGCAGCCAGCCTGGTGGGAAAGCTTTCTTT
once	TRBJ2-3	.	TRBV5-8	CASSLHHGPSFVDGTDTQYF	TGTGCCAGCAGCTTGCATCACGGCCCCTCGTTCGTGGATGGCACAGATACGCAGTATTTT